These 15 T cell receptor beta chains share one sample of origin, sequenced in a study of T cell repertoires and HLA-DP antigens (dated by TCRdb to 2017 to 2018). The library was produced with the immunoSEQ multiplex PCR assay. Held by TCRdb, this immuneACCESS table contains in-frame sequences only and omits some clones. Under half of the omission traces to an unresolved V gene where checked; the cause of the rest is unknown. Here the sample has around 110,000 clones; about 91% occur a single time. Approximately 0.29% of the sample goes to the ten largest clones. These receptors' targets are unknown. Sequenced input: CD4+ T cells from PBMCs. Receptors originate from a woman under 30 in good health and CMV-seronegative.

The table lists this clone with a count of one. The chain employs TRBV7-2 and TRBJ2-3, with TRBD2 matching over 10 bases. The length of the CDR3 is 17 residues. V lost 1 base to trimming and J lost 1 base; unmatched junction nucleotides: 5. The V gene's germline CDR1 is SGHTA and CDR2 FQGNSA. CDR3 sequence reads: CASSLDLAGVGTDTQYF. In nucleotides, the CDR3 is TGTGCCAGCAGCTTAGATCTAGCGGGAGTAGGCACAGATACGCAGTATTTT.

The chain has TRBV9 and TRBJ2-1; TRBD2 matches at 12 bases. Germline V gene sequence: CDR1 SGDLS, CDR2 YYNGEE. The CDR3 is 14 amino acids. Trimming cost V 6 bases and J 10 bases; bases outside gene matches: 8. The CDR3 bases are TGTGCCAGCACCCGGACTAGCGGGGTGTTAGAGCAGTTCTTC. Its protein is CASTRTSGVLEQFF. Based on the CDR3 plus reference TRBV9 and TRBJ2-1, the full variable domain is DSGVTQTPKHLITATGQRVTLRCSPRSGDLSVYWYQQSLDQGLQFLIQYYNGEERAKGNILERFSAQQFPDLHSELNLSSLELGDSALYFCASTRTSGVLEQFFGPGTRLTVL.

The chain combines TRBV27 with TRBJ2-3; either TRBD1 or TRBD2 may supply D (5 bases each). Germline assignment: CDR1 MNHEY and CDR2 SMNVEV (reference sequence). V dropped 2 bases and J dropped 0 bases, with 9 bases sitting between them. The CDR3 spans 15 residues. CDR3 coding DNA: TGTGCCAGCAGTTTAGGGGGTCCCAGCACAGATACGCAGTATTTT. Translation gives CASSLGGPSTDTQYF.

This clone has only one observation. The chain links TRBV19 to TRBJ2-5; the match to TRBD1 covers 8 bases. There are 14 residues in the CDR3. With V trimmed by 5 bases and J by 4 bases, 6 bases remained unmatched. In germline, CDR1 is LNHDA, CDR2 SQIVND (reference sequence). In DNA form, the CDR3 reads TGTGCCAGTAGTTTACAGGGGGGAGGAGAGACCCAGTACTTC. It translates to CASSLQGGGETQYF. The full variable domain, in which reference TRBV19 and TRBJ2-5 provide the parts outside the CDR3, is DGGITQSPKYLFRKEGQNVTLSCEQNLNHDAMYWYRQDPGQGLRLIYYSQIVNDFQKGDIAEGYSVSREKKESFPLTVTSAQKNPTAFYLCASSLQGGGETQYFGPGTRLLVL.

This clone was found once. The V and J genes are TRBV5-6 and TRBJ2-2, with D uncertain. The CDR3 has 12 residues. Per the germline V gene, CDR1 is SGHDT and CDR2 is YYEEEE. Trimming cost V 1 base and J 2 bases, with 0 bases left between them. Here the CDR3 DNA reads TGTGCCAGCAGCTTGAACACCGGGGAGCTGTTTTTT. Its protein is CASSLNTGELFF.

The V gene is TRBV6-5, the J gene TRBJ1-1, with no clear D. The CDR3 totals 13 residues. V was cut by 4 bases and J by 1 base, with 7 bases left in between. CDR1 MNHEY and CDR2 SVGAGI come from the germline V gene. CDR3 DNA: TGTGCCAGCAGTTTATTGGAGAACACTGAAGCTTTCTTT. Amino acid sequence: CASSLLENTEAFF.

CDR3 coding DNA: TGCGCCAGCAGGCCGGGACAGGGAAACAATGAGCAGTTCTTC. Protein sequence: CASRPGQGNNEQFF. The chain uses TRBV5-1 and TRBJ2-1; 9 bases are shared with TRBD1. The CDR3 length is 14 residues. V dropped 5 bases and J dropped 5; count of bases not matched to a gene: 5. CDR1 and CDR2 from the germline V gene are SGHRS and YFSETQ.

In this sample, this clone turned up once. The V and J genes are TRBV5-1 and TRBJ2-5, with a possible D match to TRBD1 (5 bases). The CDR3 has 14 residues. The ends were cut back, 4 bases at V and 5 bases at J, with 15 bases in the middle. Germline V gives CDR1 SGHRS, CDR2 YFSETQ. The CDR3 DNA is TGCGCCAGCAGCCGAGAAGGGGCTGTGGAGACCCAGTACTTC. Its translation: CASSREGAVETQYF. Full variable domain (missing parts from reference TRBV5-1 and TRBJ2-5): KAGVTQTPRYLIKTRGQQVTLSCSPISGHRSVSWYQQTPGQGLQFLFEYFSETQRNKGNFPGRFSGRQFSNSRSEMNVSTLELGDSALYLCASSREGAVETQYFGPGTRLLVL.

The V and J genes are TRBV10-3 and TRBJ2-2; TRBD1 aligns across 9 bases. This CDR3 contains 15 residues. The ends lost 10 bases at V and 4 bases at J; junction bases unmatched: 10. Germline CDR1 ENHRY, CDR2 SYGVKD. The CDR3 bases are TGTGCCAGTAAAGGCGGGACAGGGATCACCGGGGAGCTGTTTTTT. This sequence encodes CASKGGTGITGELFF.

The chain links TRBV5-1 to TRBJ2-7, with a possible D match to TRBD2 (5 bases). CDR1 is SGHRS, CDR2 YFSETQ, per germline. V was pared by 0 bases and J by 0 bases, with 7 bases between. The CDR3 has 14 residues. In DNA form, the CDR3 reads TGCGCCAGCAGCTTGGAAGGGAGCTCCTACGAGCAGTACTTC. The encoded protein is CASSLEGSSYEQYF. Full variable domain (outside the CDR3, taken from reference TRBV5-1 and TRBJ2-7): KAGVTQTPRYLIKTRGQQVTLSCSPISGHRSVSWYQQTPGQGLQFLFEYFSETQRNKGNFPGRFSGRQFSNSRSEMNVSTLELGDSALYLCASSLEGSSYEQYFGPGTRLTVT.

This clone was seen a few times. The CDR3 is CASSEINLIVNSPLHF. Here the CDR3 DNA reads TGTGCCAGCAGCGAGATTAACTTAATCGTGAATTCACCCCTCCACTTT. The chain couples TRBV7-9 to TRBJ1-6, with D hard to call. This CDR3 has 16 amino acids. CDR1 and CDR2 (germline): SEHNR, FQNEAQ (reference sequence). With 5 bases removed from V and 7 bases from J, the gap between germline ends came to 18 bases.

This clone was seen only once. The rearrangement joins TRBV5-3 to TRBJ2-3; TRBD2 might be the D (5 bases). Being an ORF, TRBV5-3 has a function that is uncertain. This CDR3 region has 16 residues. V was pared by 1 base and J by 4 bases, with 16 bases between. This CDR3 is CARSLRRRWSADTQYF. In DNA form, the CDR3 reads TGTGCCAGAAGCTTGAGGCGGAGGTGGTCGGCAGATACGCAGTATTTT.

This clone has only one observation. V usage is TRBV18 and J usage is TRBJ1-5, with TRBD1 identical over 10 bases. The junction had 12 bases not matched to a gene; V was cut back by 3 bases and J by 7 bases. CDR1 and CDR2 (germline): KGHSH, LQKENI. The CDR3 has 17 residues. For the CDR3, the DNA is TGTGCCAGCTCACCCAGAATTCTGACAGGGGGCGGACAGCCCCAGCATTTT. It translates to CASSPRILTGGGQPQHF.

This sequence joins TRBV5-4 and TRBJ1-1; D remains unclear. This CDR3 comprises 16 residues. Germline-derived CDR1 and CDR2 are SGHNT and YYREEE (reference sequence). V lost 4 bases and J lost 0, with 16 bases in between. The CDR3 here is CASSPSQGKLNTEAFF. The CDR3 DNA reads as TGTGCCAGCAGCCCCTCCCAAGGGAAGCTGAACACTGAAGCTTTCTTT.

V and J are TRBV5-4 and TRBJ2-3; 12 bases agree with TRBD2. V dropped 0 bases and J dropped 5; count of bases not matched to a gene: 7. CDR1 and CDR2 (germline): SGHNT, YYREEE (reference sequence). This CDR3 spans 17 amino acids. The CDR3 DNA reads TGTGCCAGCAGCTTGGGGCTAGCGGGGGGGCTGGTAGATACGCAGTATTTT. Translated: CASSLGLAGGLVDTQYF.